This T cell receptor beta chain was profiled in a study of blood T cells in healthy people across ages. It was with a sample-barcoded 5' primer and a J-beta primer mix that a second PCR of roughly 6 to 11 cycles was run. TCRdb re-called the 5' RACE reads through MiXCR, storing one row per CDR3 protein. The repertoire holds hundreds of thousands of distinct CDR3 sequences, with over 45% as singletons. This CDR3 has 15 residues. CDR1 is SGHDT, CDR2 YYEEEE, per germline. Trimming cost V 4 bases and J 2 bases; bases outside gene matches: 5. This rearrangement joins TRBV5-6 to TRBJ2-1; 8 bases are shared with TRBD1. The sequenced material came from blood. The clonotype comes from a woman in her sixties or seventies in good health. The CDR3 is CASSVSGGAYNEQFF. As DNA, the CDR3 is TGTGCCAGCAGCGTGTCAGGGGGCGCCTACAATGAGCAGTTCTTC.